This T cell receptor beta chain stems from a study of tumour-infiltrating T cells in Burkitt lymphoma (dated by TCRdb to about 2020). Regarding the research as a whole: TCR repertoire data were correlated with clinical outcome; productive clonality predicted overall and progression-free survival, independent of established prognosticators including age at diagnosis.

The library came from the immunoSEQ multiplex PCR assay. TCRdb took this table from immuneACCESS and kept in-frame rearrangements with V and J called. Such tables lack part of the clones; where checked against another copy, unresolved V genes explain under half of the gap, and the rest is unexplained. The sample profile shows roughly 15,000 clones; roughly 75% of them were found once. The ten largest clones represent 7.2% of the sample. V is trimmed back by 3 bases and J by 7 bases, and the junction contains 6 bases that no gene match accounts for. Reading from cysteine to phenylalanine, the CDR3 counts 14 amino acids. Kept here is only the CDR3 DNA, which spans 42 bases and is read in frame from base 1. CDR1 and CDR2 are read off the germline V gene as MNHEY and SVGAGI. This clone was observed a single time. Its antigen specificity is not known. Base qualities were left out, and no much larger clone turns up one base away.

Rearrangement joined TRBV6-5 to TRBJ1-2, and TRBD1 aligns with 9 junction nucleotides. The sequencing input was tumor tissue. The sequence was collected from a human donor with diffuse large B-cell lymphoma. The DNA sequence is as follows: TGTGCCAGCAGTTATACAGGGGGCGGATCTGGCTACACCTTC. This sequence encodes CASSYTGGGSGYTF.